This is a list of T cell receptor beta chains from one sample in a study of vaccination effects on CD4 cells after COVID-19. Antigens of these TCRs are unknown. The table came from immunoSEQ multiplex PCR; TCRdb's copy has only in-frame clones and leaves some out. The sample shows 25,000 to 30,000 clones, 50% to 70% of them seen only once. Specimen: CD4+ T cells from PBMCs cultured without peptide, collected before COVID-19 vaccination. All receptors derive from a human donor who received a COVID-19 vaccine. CDR3s include the opening cysteine and the closing phenylalanine or tryptophan. The order of the fields is clone size, J gene, V gene, D gene, CDR3 DNA, CDR3 protein. D genes are given only for firm matches. The size of a clone is reported for some rows only, either as once, few or many, or as a class for expanded clones.

NA	TRBJ2-7	TRBV5-1	TRBD1	TGCGCCAGCAGCTTCTCCTCCCCGGGACAGGGCTACGAGCAGTACTTC	CASSFSSPGQGYEQYF
NA	TRBJ1-2	TRBV9	NA	TGTGCCAGCAGCGTAGAACAGGGACGGTCAAACTATGGCTACACCTTC	CASSVEQGRSNYGYTF
NA	TRBJ1-3	TRBV15	TRBD1	TGTGCCACGACGGGACAGTACACTGGAAACACCATATATTTT	CATTGQYTGNTIYF
NA	TRBJ1-3	TRBV18	NA	TGTGCCAGCTCAACCCAGACAGTCTCTGGAAACACCATATATTTT	CASSTQTVSGNTIYF
NA	TRBJ2-7	TRBV6-2/TRBV6-3	TRBD2	TGTGCCAGCAGCCGACTAGCGGGGGACCGATACGAGCAGTACTTC	CASSRLAGDRYEQYF
NA	TRBJ1-1	TRBV7-9	NA	TGTGCCAGCAGCTTAGGATCGGGAGGGGACACTGAAGCTTTCTTT	CASSLGSGGDTEAFF
medium-sized	TRBJ1-3	TRBV6-5	NA	TGTGCCAGCAGTTACTACAGCCACGCCGGAAACACCATATATTTT	CASSYYSHAGNTIYF
NA	TRBJ2-6	TRBV2	NA	TGTGCCAGCAGTGAAGGTGTTACAGTATCCGGGGCCAACGTCCTGACTTTC	CASSEGVTVSGANVLTF
NA	TRBJ1-6	TRBV19	NA	TGTGCCAGTACCAGACGGACCACCGAGGATTCACCCCTCCACTTT	CASTRRTTEDSPLHF
NA	TRBJ1-2	TRBV4-2	NA	TGTGCCAGCAGCCAAGATCGCTTAGGTTCTGGCTATGGCTACACCTTC	CASSQDRLGSGYGYTF
once	TRBJ2-3	TRBV3-1/TRBV3-2	NA	TGTGCCAGCAGCCACGTACCCTTCTTGAGCAGACTAAGCACAGATACGCAGTATTTT	CASSHVPFLSRLSTDTQYF
few	TRBJ1-2	TRBV4-1	TRBD1	TGCGCCAGCAGCCAAGGGGACAGGGGGCGTGTCTATGGCTACACCTTC	CASSQGDRGRVYGYTF
NA	TRBJ2-3	TRBV10-3	TRBD2	TGTGCCATCAATGCCGGGACTAGCGGGAGTGGTACGCAGTATTTT	CAINAGTSGSGTQYF
few	TRBJ2-7	TRBV27	TRBD1	TGTGCCAGCAGTTTAGGCCTGGGACAGGGAATCCTGCCGTACTTC	CASSLGLGQGILPYF
NA	TRBJ1-5	TRBV6-1	TRBD1	TGTGCCAGCAGTGGACAGGGCGATTATAGCAATCAGCCCCAGCATTTT	CASSGQGDYSNQPQHF
NA	TRBJ2-3	TRBV6-2/TRBV6-3	NA	TGTGCCAGCAGTTTTAGCGGATCCACAGATACGCAGTATTTT	CASSFSGSTDTQYF
few	TRBJ1-1	TRBV11-2	TRBD1	TGTGCCAGCAGTTTGCCACAGGGGTTGACTGAAGCTTTCTTT	CASSLPQGLTEAFF
NA	TRBJ2-1	TRBV6-1	NA	TGTGCCAGCAGTGAAAACAGATACAATGAGCAGTTCTTC	CASSENRYNEQFF
once	TRBJ2-7	TRBV20-1	NA	TGCAGTGCCCCGGACACCTACGAGCAGTACTTC	CSAPDTYEQYF
NA	TRBJ2-3	TRBV6-1	TRBD2	TGTGCCAGCAGTGAACGTGGCCTGACTAGCCAGAGCACAGATACGCAGTATTTT	CASSERGLTSQSTDTQYF
NA	TRBJ2-2	TRBV24-1	TRBD2	TGTGCCACCAGTGAGCCGGGACTAGCAAACACCGGGGAGCTGTTTTTT	CATSEPGLANTGELFF
NA	TRBJ2-5	TRBV6-5	TRBD2	TGTGCCAGCAGGCTAGCGGGAGGGCCGGAGACCCAGTACTTC	CASRLAGGPETQYF
once	TRBJ2-3	TRBV6-5	TRBD1	TGTGCCAGCAGAAGCTATAACAGGGGAGATACGCAGTATTTT	CASRSYNRGDTQYF
NA	TRBJ2-7	TRBV10-3	NA	TGTGCCATATCACCAACAGCTCAGATCGGCTCCTACGAGCAGTACTTC	CAISPTAQIGSYEQYF
NA	TRBJ2-3	TRBV5-1	TRBD2	TGCGCCAGCAGCCCCGGGACTAGCGGGAGTTTGGTGTATTTT	CASSPGTSGSLVYF
NA	TRBJ1-6	TRBV5-1	NA	TGCGCCAGCAGCCTGGAGGATGGAGGGTATTCACCCCTCCACTTT	CASSLEDGGYSPLHF
NA	TRBJ1-2	TRBV5-4	NA	TGTGCCAGCAGCTTGGACAGGGAGGGCTACACCTTC	CASSLDREGYTF
NA	TRBJ2-5	TRBV5-4	TRBD2	TGTGCCAGCAGCTATATCCTAGCGGGAGCACAGGAGACCCAGTACTTC	CASSYILAGAQETQYF
NA	TRBJ1-6	TRBV30	TRBD1	TGTGCCTGGAGCGTAAGGGGGACAGGGGATTCACCCCTCCACTTT	CAWSVRGTGDSPLHF
few	TRBJ2-1	TRBV7-8	NA	TGTGCCAGCAGCTTAATCTTTAGTAATAGGAGGGTCTACAATGAGCAGTTCTTC	CASSLIFSNRRVYNEQFF
NA	TRBJ2-7	TRBV5-1	NA	TGCGCCAGCAGCCAGGACAGCTCCTACGAGCAGTACTTC	CASSQDSSYEQYF
NA	TRBJ2-7	TRBV13	NA	TGTGCCAGCAGCTTAGGTGGCTACGAGCAGTACTTC	CASSLGGYEQYF
NA	TRBJ1-6	TRBV19	TRBD1	TGTGCCAGTAGTGACCGGGACAGGGGCGATTCACCCCTCCACTTT	CASSDRDRGDSPLHF
NA	TRBJ1-1	TRBV29-1	NA	TGCAGCGTCGAGTTGCGGGGAATGAACACTGAAGCTTTCTTT	CSVELRGMNTEAFF
NA	TRBJ1-1	TRBV7-9	NA	TGTGCCAGCAGCACTAACGGAGCTTTCTTT	CASSTNGAFF
few	TRBJ2-1	TRBV3-1/TRBV3-2	NA	TGTGCCAGCAGCCAAGTTGGTAGCGTATCCTACAATGAGCAGTTCTTC	CASSQVGSVSYNEQFF
NA	TRBJ2-3	TRBV28	NA	TGTGCCAGCAAACCGGGGATCGGAGATTATCGGGACACAGATACGCAGTATTTT	CASKPGIGDYRDTDTQYF
few	TRBJ1-5	TRBV30	NA	TGTGCCTGGAGTTTACAGGGCAATCAGCCCCAGCATTTT	CAWSLQGNQPQHF
NA	TRBJ2-5	TRBV18	NA	TGTGCCAGCTCACCCGCCGGGGGCCCGGAGACCCAGTACTTC	CASSPAGGPETQYF
NA	TRBJ2-7	TRBV19	TRBD1	TGTGCCAGTAGCTACTCACAGGGGGTCTACGAGCAGTACTTC	CASSYSQGVYEQYF
NA	TRBJ2-3	TRBV7-9	TRBD2	TGTGCCAGCAGCTTAGTTCCGGCTAGCGGGGATGTAGATACGCAGTATTTT	CASSLVPASGDVDTQYF
NA	TRBJ2-5	TRBV30	NA	TGTGCCTGGAGTGTTGGAGGGGGCTTACAAGAGACCCAGTACTTC	CAWSVGGGLQETQYF
NA	TRBJ2-5	TRBV5-4	TRBD2	TGTGCCAGCAGCTTGCTCGGGGGGACCCAAGAGACCCAGTACTTC	CASSLLGGTQETQYF
NA	TRBJ1-6	TRBV27	NA	TGTGCCAGCAGTTTACTCAATATTTTGGGACCCCTCCACTTT	CASSLLNILGPLHF
NA	TRBJ1-5	TRBV6-5	NA	TGTGCCAGCAGTTCGTGGTTGGGCAATCAGCCCCAGCATTTT	CASSSWLGNQPQHF
NA	TRBJ1-4	TRBV2	NA	TGTGCCAGCATCCCCTATTTAACTAATGAAAAACTGTTTTTT	CASIPYLTNEKLFF
few	TRBJ2-7	TRBV10-3	TRBD2	TGTGCCATCAGTGAGTCCCTGGGAGGGGTCACCTCCTACGAGCAGTACTTC	CAISESLGGVTSYEQYF
NA	TRBJ2-2	TRBV12-5	NA	TGTGCTAGTGGCCCGAGGGTGACCGGGGAGCTGTTTTTT	CASGPRVTGELFF
NA	TRBJ1-6	TRBV18	TRBD1	TGTGCCAGCTCCGGACCCGACAGGGTTGGGTCACCCCTCCACTTT	CASSGPDRVGSPLHF
once	TRBJ1-5	TRBV7-2	NA	TGTGCCAGCAGCCACGATCCCGGTCGCAATCAGCCCCAGCATTTT	CASSHDPGRNQPQHF
NA	TRBJ2-7	TRBV6-5	NA	TGTGCCAGCAGTTACAGCCGACAAAACGAGCAGTACTTC	CASSYSRQNEQYF